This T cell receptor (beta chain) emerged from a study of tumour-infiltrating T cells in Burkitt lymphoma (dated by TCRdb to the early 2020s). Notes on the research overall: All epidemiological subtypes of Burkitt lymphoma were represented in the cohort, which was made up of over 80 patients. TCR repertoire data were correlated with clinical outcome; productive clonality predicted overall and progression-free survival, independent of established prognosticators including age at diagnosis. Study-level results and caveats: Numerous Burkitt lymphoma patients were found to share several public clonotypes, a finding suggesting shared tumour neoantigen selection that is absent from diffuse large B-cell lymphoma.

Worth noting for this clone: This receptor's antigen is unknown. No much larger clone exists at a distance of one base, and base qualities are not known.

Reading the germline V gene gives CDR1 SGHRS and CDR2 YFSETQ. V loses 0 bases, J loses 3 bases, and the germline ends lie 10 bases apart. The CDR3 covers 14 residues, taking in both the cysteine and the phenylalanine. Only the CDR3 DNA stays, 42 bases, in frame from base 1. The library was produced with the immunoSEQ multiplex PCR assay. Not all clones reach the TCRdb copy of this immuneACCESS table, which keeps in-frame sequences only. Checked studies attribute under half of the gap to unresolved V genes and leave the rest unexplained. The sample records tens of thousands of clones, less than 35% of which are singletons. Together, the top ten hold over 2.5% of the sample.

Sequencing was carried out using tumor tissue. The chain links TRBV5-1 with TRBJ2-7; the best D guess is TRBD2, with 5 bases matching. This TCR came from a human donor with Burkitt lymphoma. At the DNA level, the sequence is TGCGCCAGCAGCTTGGCCGGCCGGGGCTACGAGCAGTACTTC. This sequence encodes CASSLAGRGYEQYF.